This is a list of T cell receptor beta chains from one sample in a study of blood T cell repertoires in COVID-19. The method was immunoSEQ multiplex PCR; TCRdb's version includes in-frame clones alone and lacks a portion of them. Among 100,000 to 150,000 clones listed, approximately 80% were seen once. Input material: peripheral blood. Every receptor here comes from a woman in her forties or fifties with acute or convalescent COVID-19. Both conserved end residues are part of each CDR3. Each record gives: V gene, clone size, J gene, D gene, CDR3 protein, CDR3 DNA. The D gene is left open where the match is weak. Clone sizes are given selectively: once, few, many, or a class where the clone is expanded.

TRBV4-2	NA	TRBJ1-4	NA	CASGLPGEKLFF	TGTGCCAGCGGACTACCCGGGGAAAAACTGTTTTTT
TRBV5-4	NA	TRBJ2-1	TRBD2	CASSLGTSGRASYNEQFF	TGTGCCAGCAGCTTGGGGACTAGCGGGAGAGCATCCTACAATGAGCAGTTCTTC
TRBV24-1	NA	TRBJ2-2	TRBD2	CATSPEGRANTGELFF	TGTGCCACCAGTCCTGAGGGGAGGGCGAACACCGGGGAGCTGTTTTTT
TRBV25-1	NA	TRBJ1-1	NA	CASTKPGANTEAFF	TGTGCCAGCACCAAGCCAGGGGCGAACACTGAAGCTTTCTTT
TRBV4-2	once	TRBJ1-4	NA	CASSQDPARTNTRNEKLFF	TGTGCCAGCAGCCAAGATCCCGCGCGGACTAATACTCGAAATGAAAAACTGTTTTTT
TRBV5-1	NA	TRBJ2-6	NA	CASSQSQGLSVLTF	TGCGCCAGCAGCCAATCACAGGGTTTAAGTGTCCTGACTTTC
TRBV9	few	TRBJ2-2	TRBD2	CASSVGAGETGELFF	TGTGCCAGCAGCGTAGGAGCGGGAGAAACCGGGGAGCTGTTTTTT
TRBV5-1	NA	TRBJ2-2	NA	CATSITGGYTGELFF	TGCGCCACCTCAATAACCGGGGGTTACACCGGGGAGCTGTTTTTT
TRBV3-1/TRBV3-2	NA	TRBJ2-1	NA	CASSPPGNEQFF	TGTGCCAGCAGCCCACCAGGAAATGAGCAGTTCTTC
TRBV30	NA	TRBJ1-2	NA	CAYSRGINYGYTF	TGTGCCTACTCTAGGGGGATTAACTATGGCTACACCTTC
TRBV3-1/TRBV3-2	NA	TRBJ1-3	NA	CASSQTGSSGNTIYF	TGTGCCAGCAGCCAAACCGGTAGCTCTGGAAACACCATATATTTT